This TCR delta chain originates from a study of γδ T cells in repeated Plasmodium falciparum infection. Study background: Malaria-naive adults were infected with P. falciparum NF54 four times over roughly 640 days.

TCRdb re-identified clones in the multiplex PCR reads via CATT. The sample comprises 75,000 to 100,000 delta-chain clones, roughly 1.4% of which are singletons, and 8.5% to 10% rests with the top ten. A remark on this clone: The protein in TCRdb stems from a much larger clone and differs at residue 4 from this DNA's translation, likely a read error; here the protein is translated from the DNA.

CDR3 length: 20 residues. The V gene's germline CDR1 is GEAIGNYY and CDR2 EKD. Vgamma9/Vdelta2+ and Vdelta2-negative gammadelta T cells were flow-sorted from PBMC for bulk sequencing. Source material: gamma-delta T cells from blood. This TCR was recovered from a pool of human donors (malaria-infected and uninfected, not separated). The gene calls are TRDV2 and TRDJ3; 8 bases align to TRDD3. The CDR3 DNA follows: TGTGCCTGTGGCACCGGAGGACTGGGGGCCGACTCCTGGGACACCCGACAGATGTTTTTC. Translation: CACGTGGLGADSWDTRQMFF.